This T cell receptor (beta chain) emerged from a study of cytotoxic CD8 clonotypes in ibrutinib-treated CLL. Background on the study: An average of 255,043 productive templates and roughly 94,000 productive rearrangements was obtained per sample. Findings and limits, study-wide: Having risen at ibrutinib response, clonality had fallen back toward baseline by progression. Clonality measured at baseline exceeded age-matched healthy donors, tracking circulating CD8+ T-cell counts.

Clones were read by immunoSEQ multiplex PCR, and TCRdb kept only the in-frame ones, dropping some. Of 330,000 or so clones in the sample, around 66% were seen once. Germline loops: CDR1 MNHEY, CDR2 SMNVEV (reference sequence). Trimming stripped 4 bases from V and 8 bases from J, with 15 bases between. The CDR3 sequence is 14 residues long. As regards this clone: Its specificity is not known.

Material: PBMCs, obtained after 36 months of ibrutinib treatment. The V gene is TRBV27, the J gene TRBJ2-1; D assignment may be TRBD1 or TRBD2 (5 bases each). The clonotype comes from a human donor with chronic lymphocytic leukemia. CDR3 nucleotides: TGTGCCAGCAGTTATCGGGAACGGGACCATGAGCAGTTCTTC. It is translated as CASSYRERDHEQFF.